This T cell receptor beta chain was sequenced in a study of CD8 T cells in Susac syndrome. The CDR3 spans 14 residues. V was cut by 3 bases and J by 8 bases, with 13 bases left in between. From germline, CDR1 is LNHNV and CDR2 YYDKDF (reference sequence). This clonotype showed up just once. cDNA came from about 0.5 to 1 ug RNA primed by random hexamers. Each CDR3 protein is one row after TCRdb ran MiXCR on the immunoSEQ multiplex PCR reads. The sample has about 83,000 distinct CDR3 sequences, roughly 96% seen once. The receptor was isolated from a human donor with Susac syndrome. The sequencing input was CD8+ T cells from PBMCs. J is TRBJ1-4 and V is TRBV15; D unresolved. Written as DNA, the CDR3 is TGTGCCACCAGCAGCGAAGAAGAAGGGGAAAAACTGTTTTTT. It is translated as CATSSEEEGEKLFF.